This T cell receptor beta chain is drawn from a study of CXCR3-negative and CXCR3-positive naive CD8 T cells. Germline V gene sequence: CDR1 LGHDT, CDR2 YNNKEL (reference sequence). The CDR3 sequence is 12 residues long. The naive CD8+ gate required CD45RO-CCR7+CD27+CD95- phenotype. General study points: Comparably high diversity marked both naive subsets, whereas memory CD8+ cells had much lower diversity. Because surface CD5 did not distinguish the naive subsets, TCR strength was inferred from TRB CDR3 properties. Comparison of naive cells showed more hydrophobic TRB CDR3s in CXCR3-positive than in CXCR3-negative naive cells.

With regard to this clonotype: The antigen is unknown.

Preparation of TRB cDNA libraries relied on 5' RACE carrying UMI labels. TCRdb re-called the 5' RACE reads; one entry per CDR3 protein, DNA not given. The sample table sets out 50,000 to 75,000 distinct CDR3 sequences. Sequencing input: naive CXCR3- CD8+ T cells from blood. The subset denotes: CD45RO-CCR7+CD27+CD95- naive CD8+ T cells lacking CXCR3 (TNR3-). V gene TRBV3-1 combines with J gene TRBJ1-5. This receptor was obtained from a human donor in good health. Some clones in this sample may be carry-over from other donors' samples. This CDR3 reads CASSDSNQPQHF.